This T cell receptor (beta chain) is from a study of cytomegalovirus exposure and HLA in healthy donors. The study drew the donors from its approximately 110-subject validation cohort, separate from the roughly 700-subject first cohort. The data were produced by immunoSEQ multiplex PCR, yet TCRdb's version contains in-frame clones alone and is incomplete. The sample holds some 240,000 clones; 75% to 90% are singletons and the top ten take roughly 6%. The origin of this receptor is a woman under 30 in good health and CMV-seronegative. Sequencing input: PBMCs.

The chain's CDR3 is CASSYAGTRASYEQYF. CDR3 bases: TGTGCCAGCAGTTACGCCGGGACAAGGGCTTCCTACGAGCAGTACTTC. The chain uses TRBV6-5 and TRBJ2-7; perhaps TRBD1 as D (6 bases). V lost 2 bases and J lost 1, with 15 bases in between. Germline-derived CDR1 and CDR2 are MNHEY and SVGAGI. The CDR3 has 16 amino acids.